The 14 T cell receptor beta chains listed next were all sequenced from one sample in a study of blood T cells in healthy people across ages. For the second PCR, which ran for 7 to 11 cycles, a sample-barcoded 5' primer and a J-beta primer mix were used. TCRdb reanalysed the 5' RACE reads using MiXCR and keeps one entry per CDR3 protein. This sample has approximately 690,000 distinct CDR3 sequences, with roughly two fifths found just once. The sequenced material came from blood. These receptors were obtained from a man aged 80 or over in good health.

The chain employs TRBV20-1 and TRBJ2-7, with 10 bases that match TRBD2. The V and J ends lost 2 bases and 6 bases, in that order; junction bases with no gene match: 10. The CDR3 spans 15 residues. Germline V CDR1 and CDR2: DFQATT, SNEGSKA (reference sequence). CDR3 in amino acids: CSARLAGALSSEQYF. CDR3 DNA sequence: TGCAGTGCTAGACTAGCGGGGGCCCTCTCGTCCGAGCAGTACTTC.

This clonotype occurred a few times. The chain joins TRBV6-2 or TRBV6-3 to TRBJ2-3, with D perhaps TRBD1 (5 bases). Germline CDR1 and CDR2: MNHEY and SVGEGT. The CDR3 runs 16 residues. V lost 8 bases, J lost 3 bases, and 21 bases lay in between. The CDR3 DNA sequence: TGTGCCAGCCGACCCGCCGGAACAGGTCGGACAGATACGCAGTATTTT. Its protein is CASRPAGTGRTDTQYF.

This chain joins TRBV9 and TRBJ2-3; either TRBD1 or TRBD2 may fit D (6 bases each). The CDR3 covers 16 residues. Germline V lookup: CDR1 SGDLS, CDR2 YYNGEE. V was cut by 5 bases and J by 3 bases, with 19 bases left in between. CDR3 protein: CASSATPGGGTDTQYF. CDR3 nucleotides: TGTGCCAGCAGTGCCACCCCAGGAGGGGGGACAGATACGCAGTATTTT.

As DNA, the CDR3 is TGTGCCAGCAGCCCAGGATCGCAGGTTGTAACAGATACGCAGTATTTT. This gives the protein CASSPGSQVVTDTQYF. The chain combines TRBV13 with TRBJ2-3; no clear D. The germline V and J ends were trimmed by 5 bases and 3 bases, with 18 bases remaining between them. CDR3 size: 16 residues. CDR1 is PRHDT, CDR2 FYEKMQ, per germline (reference sequence).

In its sample, this clonotype was seen once. The CDR3 reads CASSLDVRGNSPLHF. In nucleotides, the CDR3 is TGTGCCAGCAGCTTAGATGTACGGGGGAATTCACCCCTCCACTTT. The chain is built from TRBV7-2 and TRBJ1-6, with TRBD1 as a possible D gene (5 bases). This CDR3 is 15 amino acids long. CDR1 and CDR2 (germline): SGHTA, FQGNSA. The germline V and J ends were trimmed by 1 base and 7 bases, with 11 bases remaining between them. Filled out from reference TRBV7-2 and TRBJ1-6, the complete variable domain reads GAGVSQSPSNKVTEKGKDVELRCDPISGHTALYWYRQSLGQGLEFLIYFQGNSAPDKSGLPSDRFSAERTGGSVSTLTIQRTQQEDSAVYLCASSLDVRGNSPLHFGNGTRLTVT.

This clonotype was seen just once. The CDR3 DNA follows: TGTGCCAGCAGCTTATTTGGGACATCGACGGCGGACGAGCAGTACTTC. Translated, it gives CASSLFGTSTADEQYF. The chain uses TRBV7-3 and TRBJ2-5, with D possibly matching TRBD1 (6 bases). The J call may be wrong; the DNA end is better matched by TRBJ2-7. Germline V gives CDR1 SGHTA, CDR2 FQGTGA. The CDR3 totals 16 residues.

J is TRBJ2-1 and V is TRBV6-5; 10 bases fit TRBD1. Germline V lookup: CDR1 MNHEY, CDR2 SVGAGI. The CDR3 loop spans 17 amino acids. J lost 8 bases, V lost 0 bases, and 10 bases had no gene match. CDR3 protein: CASSYSGGTGVRDEQFF. The CDR3, as DNA: TGTGCCAGCAGTTACTCCGGTGGGACAGGGGTTAGGGATGAGCAGTTCTTC.

The table lists this clonotype with a few counts. V and J are TRBV20-1 and TRBJ1-6; tentative D call: TRBD1 (6 bases). With 5 bases removed from V and 10 bases from J, the gap between germline ends came to 15 bases. Germline V lookup: CDR1 DFQATT, CDR2 SNEGSKA (reference sequence). The CDR3 spans 13 residues. CDR3 coding DNA: TGCAGTGCTCCACCCCCAGGGGACTCACCCCTCCACTTT. Protein sequence: CSAPPPGDSPLHF.

This clonotype was counted between two and nine times. The chain has TRBV4-3 and TRBJ2-1, with 7 bases fitting TRBD2. The CDR3 runs 13 residues. V lost 4 bases, J lost 13 bases, and 10 bases stayed unmatched. The germline V gene has CDR1 LGHNA and CDR2 YSLEER. The CDR3 nucleotides read TGCGCCAGCAGCCGGGACTATCAAGAGACCCAGTTCTTC. Translation: CASSRDYQETQFF.

This clonotype was seen ten or more times. The CDR3 nucleotides read TGTGCCAGCAGCTTAACAGGGAATCAGCCCCAGCATTTT. It yields the protein CASSLTGNQPQHF. V gene TRBV13 combines with J gene TRBJ1-5, with D tentatively TRBD1 (6 bases). This CDR3 comprises 13 residues. V was pared by 2 bases and J by 4 bases, with 6 bases between. Germline lookup yields CDR1 PRHDT and CDR2 FYEKMQ (reference sequence).

The chain links TRBV5-1 to TRBJ2-3, with D possibly matching TRBD1 (6 bases). The ends were cut back, 7 bases at V and 2 bases at J, with 11 bases in the middle. The germline V gene encodes CDR1 SGHRS and CDR2 YFSETQ. This CDR3 is 13 amino acids long. CDR3 nucleotide sequence: TGCGCCAGCGGACAGAGGTTCACAGATACGCAGTATTTT. This codes for CASGQRFTDTQYF.

The chain has TRBV6-2 or TRBV6-3 and TRBJ2-6, with 7 bases that match TRBD2. Germline V gene lookup returns CDR1 MNHEY and CDR2 SVGEGT. V shed 4 bases, J shed 0 bases, and the junction held 9 bases outside the gene matches. The CDR3 totals 18 residues. The CDR3 DNA reads as TGTGCCAGCAGTTCCCCGGGACTACCCAACTCTGGGGCCAACGTCCTGACTTTC. Translation gives CASSSPGLPNSGANVLTF.

This clonotype has only a few counts. The rearrangement joins TRBV20-1 to TRBJ2-5; 7 bases map to TRBD1. The J segment lost 4 bases and the V segment lost 7 bases, leaving 12 bases of the junction unmatched. The CDR3 runs 14 residues. Germline loops: CDR1 DFQATT, CDR2 SNEGSKA (reference sequence). The CDR3 loop is CSVDRDSQLETQYF. CDR3 bases: TGCAGTGTAGACCGGGACAGTCAATTAGAGACCCAGTACTTC.

The sample holds one count of this clonotype. The chain carries TRBV4-2 and TRBJ2-5, with 10 positions matching TRBD2. The V gene end was trimmed by 0 bases and the J gene end by 2 bases; junction bases not matched to a gene: 3. In germline, CDR1 is LGHNA, CDR2 YNFKEQ. CDR3 length equals 16 residues. In DNA form, the CDR3 reads TGTGCCAGCAGCCAAGATCAACTAGCGGGGCAAGAGACCCAGTACTTC. It yields the protein CASSQDQLAGQETQYF.